The 19 T cell receptor beta chains below come from one sample, sequenced in a study of Graves' ophthalmopathy and Graves' hyperthyroidism. RNA transcripts were the source from which TCR beta CDR3 regions were amplified. First-round RT-PCR employed HTBI primers, with a second-round multiplex PCR after it. Each CDR3 protein is one row after TCRdb ran MiXCR on the multiplex PCR reads. The sample contains 300,000 to 350,000 distinct CDR3 sequences, about a sixth of which appear only once. The sample was peripheral blood. The receptors shown here come from an adult man with Graves' ophthalmopathy.

This chain links TRBV6-1 with TRBJ2-7; 8 bases align to TRBD1. The CDR3 contains 14 residues. Germline V gene data show CDR1 as MNHNS and CDR2 as SASEGT. V dropped 6 bases and J dropped 5; count of bases not matched to a gene: 9. The CDR3: CASRLRTGIDEQYF. Written as DNA, the CDR3 is TGTGCCAGCAGACTTAGGACAGGGATCGACGAGCAGTACTTC.

This clonotype came up many times. V is TRBV12-3 or TRBV12-4 and J is TRBJ1-5; D call uncertain. V gave up 1 base and J gave up 1 base, with 2 bases separating them. The CDR3 loop spans 13 amino acids. DNA for the CDR3: TGTGCCAGCAGTTTAGACAGCAATCAGCCCCAGCATTTT. Translating gives CASSLDSNQPQHF.

This chain links TRBV28 with TRBJ2-7; 9 nucleotides agree with TRBD2. V was clipped by 10 bases and J by 5 bases; unmatched bases: 6. CDR1 MDHEN and CDR2 SYDVKM come from the germline V gene. This CDR3 region has 12 residues. CDR3 DNA sequence: TGTGCCATCCGTCCTAGCGGGAACGAGCAGTACTTC. Amino acid sequence: CAIRPSGNEQYF.

At least ten counts were recorded for this clonotype. The rearrangement links TRBV4-1 to TRBJ2-7, with D uncertain. Germline values: CDR1 MGHRA, CDR2 YSYEKL. V dropped 1 base and J dropped 7 bases, with 14 bases sitting between them. This CDR3 region has 14 residues. The CDR3 is CASSQGIAPVEQYF. As DNA, the CDR3 is TGCGCCAGCAGCCAAGGTATAGCCCCGGTTGAGCAGTACTTC.

This clonotype came up many times. J is TRBJ1-6 and V is TRBV4-1; D gene ambiguous. The CDR3 is 17 residues long. In germline, CDR1 is MGHRA, CDR2 YSYEKL. Trimming left V 0 bases short and J 5 bases short, with 14 bases between. The CDR3 region has the DNA TGCGCCAGCAGCCAAGACCCGTGGGAGGTGAATAATTCACCCCTCCACTTT. It translates to CASSQDPWEVNNSPLHF.

V usage is TRBV2 and J usage is TRBJ2-5, with D maybe TRBD2 (6 bases). This CDR3 is 14 amino acids long. V was cut by 7 bases and J by 0 bases, with 12 bases left in between. Per the germline V gene, CDR1 is SNHLY and CDR2 is FYNNEI. This CDR3 is CASIQTGDQETQYF. CDR3 sequence (DNA): TGTGCCAGCATTCAAACGGGGGACCAAGAGACCCAGTACTTC.

This clonotype was detected many times. J is TRBJ2-7 and V is TRBV11-1, with a possible D match to TRBD2 (7 bases). Germline V gene data show CDR1 as SGHAT and CDR2 as FQDESV (reference sequence). Trimming left V 5 bases short and J 0 bases short, with 17 bases between. The CDR3 is 16 amino acids. This chain's CDR3 is CASSLGGQAISYEQYF. Here the CDR3 DNA reads TGTGCCAGCAGCCTGGGGGGGCAGGCGATCTCCTACGAGCAGTACTTC.

This clonotype was seen only a few times. This clone may be a read error of a much larger clone one base away. This chain joins TRBV20-1 and TRBJ1-1, with D unresolved. Germline V gene lookup returns CDR1 DFQATT and CDR2 SNEGSKA (reference sequence). The CDR3 has 13 residues. V was shortened by 4 bases and J by 2 bases, with 11 bases between the two germline ends. CDR3 protein: CSATEVINTEAFF. CDR3 nucleotides: TGCAGTGCTACCGAGGTTATAAACACTGAAGCTTTCTTT.

The sample holds many counts of this clonotype. The chain is built from TRBV5-1 and TRBJ1-2; D possibly corresponds to TRBD1 (6 bases). The CDR3 runs to 17 residues. The ends were cut back, 1 base at V and 4 bases at J, with 20 bases in the middle. Germline CDR1 and CDR2: SGHRS and YFSETQ. This CDR3 reads CASSLSPWGGEGYGYTF. Written as DNA, the CDR3 is TGCGCCAGCAGCTTGTCACCGTGGGGGGGCGAGGGCTATGGCTACACCTTC.

This clonotype was counted many times. Here the CDR3 reads CASSLYQNYGYTF. CDR3 DNA sequence: TGTGCCAGCAGTTTATACCAGAACTATGGCTACACCTTC. V gene TRBV27 combines with J gene TRBJ1-2; no clear D. Germline V gene lookup returns CDR1 MNHEY and CDR2 SMNVEV (reference sequence). This CDR3 comprises 13 residues. Trimming shortened V by 1 base and J by 2 bases, and 5 bases separated the two germline ends.

This clonotype was seen at least ten times. The rearrangement links TRBV7-2 to TRBJ1-2, with 7 positions matching TRBD1. The germline V gene encodes CDR1 SGHTA and CDR2 FQGNSA. V was pared by 5 bases and J by 7 bases, with 10 bases of the junction left unmatched. This CDR3 has 14 residues. CDR3 bases: TGTGCCAGCAGCCCGGGACAGACCCCCCGTGGCTACACCTTC. Translated: CASSPGQTPRGYTF.

At least ten counts were recorded for this clonotype. The genes are TRBV11-1 and TRBJ2-7; 8 nucleotides match TRBD2. The germline CDR1 and CDR2 sequences are SGHAT and FQDESV (reference sequence). The length of the CDR3 is 14 residues. With V trimmed by 4 bases and J by 4 bases, 6 bases remained unmatched. The CDR3: CASSSAGAGYEQYF. The CDR3 DNA reads as TGTGCCAGCAGCTCAGCGGGAGCGGGGTACGAGCAGTACTTC. The full variable domain, completed using reference TRBV11-1 and TRBJ2-7, is EAEVAQSPRYKITEKSQAVAFWCDPISGHATLYWYRQILGQGPELLVQFQDESVVDDSQLPKDRFSAERLKGVDSTLKIQPAELGDSAMYLCASSSAGAGYEQYFGPGTRLTVT.

This clonotype occurred many times. This sequence joins TRBV6-2 or TRBV6-3 and TRBJ1-6; unclear D gene. The V end lost 4 bases, the J end lost 6 bases, and 13 bases lay between the germline ends. The CDR3 has 15 amino acids. Germline V lookup: CDR1 MNHEY, CDR2 SVGEGT. CDR3 sequence: CASSSESQLNSPLHF. Written as DNA, the CDR3 is TGTGCCAGCAGTTCAGAGTCTCAACTTAATTCACCCCTCCACTTT.

Many counts were recorded for this clonotype. The chain combines TRBV6-1 with TRBJ2-7; the match to TRBD1 covers 10 bases. The V gene end was trimmed by 4 bases and the J gene end by 5 bases; junction bases not matched to a gene: 11. The CDR3 sequence is 16 residues long. Per germline, CDR1 MNHNS and CDR2 SASEGT. CDR3 in amino acids: CASSGQRTGGVNEQYF. The CDR3 nucleotides are TGTGCCAGCAGTGGCCAACGGACAGGGGGAGTAAACGAGCAGTACTTC.

About this clonotype itself: Because it lacks the conserved phenylalanine or tryptophan at the end, this CDR3 is likely a read error. This chain links TRBV7-8 with TRBJ1-1, with TRBD1 identical over 11 bases. Germline lookup yields CDR1 SGHVS and CDR2 FQNEAQ. V shed 6 bases and J 6 bases; nucleotides not matched to a gene: 6. The CDR3 spans 14 residues. The CDR3 bases are TGTGCCAGCAGACGGACAGGGGGCGCTTCTGAAGCTTTCCTT. It encodes CASRRTGGASEAFL.

The V call is TRBV2, the J call TRBJ1-5; perhaps TRBD1 as D (6 bases). The CDR3 spans 15 residues. Germline loops: CDR1 SNHLY, CDR2 FYNNEI. Trimming left V 3 bases short and J 5 bases short, with 14 bases between. In nucleotides, the CDR3 is TGTGCCAGCAGTGACTGGGGGGCGTCGCATCAGCCCCAGCATTTT. Translation: CASSDWGASHQPQHF.

In its sample, this clonotype was seen many times. J is TRBJ1-1 and V is TRBV12-3 or TRBV12-4, with D hard to call. Trimming removed 3 bases from V and 1 base from J, with 9 bases in between. The CDR3 loop spans 14 amino acids. The DNA of the CDR3 is TGTGCCAGCAGTTTCGCCCTAAGGAACACTGAAGCTTTCTTT. Its protein is CASSFALRNTEAFF.

There are many counts of this clonotype. The chain links TRBV7-2 to TRBJ1-1; a possible D gene is TRBD1 (5 bases). Germline loops: CDR1 SGHTA, CDR2 FQGNSA. CDR3 length equals 14 residues. The V and J ends lost 7 bases and 2 bases respectively, with 14 bases between them. DNA for the CDR3: TGTGCCAGCACCCCGGGGGAGCTTAACACTGAAGCTTTCTTT. Translation: CASTPGELNTEAFF.

At least ten counts were recorded for this clonotype. The V gene is TRBV12-3 or TRBV12-4, the J gene TRBJ1-1, with D unclear. This CDR3 contains 18 residues. V dropped 4 bases and J dropped 1 base, with 22 bases sitting between them. The chain's CDR3 is CASSYGPQRGYTNTEAFF. The CDR3 DNA reads as TGTGCCAGCAGTTACGGACCCCAACGGGGATACACGAACACTGAAGCTTTCTTT.